Described below is a single T cell receptor (beta chain) sequence and its context. Its antigen remains unidentified. Peripheral blood genomic DNA, not sorted cells or RNA, was the template. The sample is drawn from a study of T cell repertoires in aging, cancer and after chemotherapy. Multiplex touch-down PCR with TRB-A/B primers amplified rearranged V-D-J TRB sequences. TCRdb re-analysed the multiplex PCR reads in MiXCR, keeping a single row per CDR3 protein. The table has several thousand distinct CDR3 sequences, approximately 33% seen once. Overall study findings and caveats: Across the chemotherapy interval, each cancer cohort showed higher median generation probability, suggesting thymic rebound. Loss of evenness, beyond lost richness, contributed to age-related TCR diversity decline in cancer patients. Compared with age-matched healthy donors, untreated hematological or solid cancer patients showed higher blood TCR clonality.

CDR1 is SGHRS and CDR2 is YFSETQ in the germline V gene. The CDR3 is 15 amino acids. With 4 bases clipped from V and 0 bases from J, the junction kept 4 bases outside the gene matches. The source of this sequence is a human donor with a blood cancer. What was sequenced was blood. The chain is built from TRBV5-1 and TRBJ1-5, with 7 positions matching TRBD1. CDR3 nucleotide sequence: TGCGCCAGCAGCCCAGGGGGAGATAGCAATCAGCCCCAGCATTTT. This translates into CASSPGGDSNQPQHF.